The clone carrying this T cell receptor (beta chain) has just one count. Germline V gene lookup returns CDR1 LNHDA and CDR2 SQIVND (reference sequence). V lost 5 bases, J lost 9 bases, and 11 bases lay in between. The CDR3 is 13 residues long. These data are taken from a study of blood T cell repertoires in COVID-19. Study information: Specimens from acute and convalescent COVID-19 originated in the United States, Italy and Spain.

Methods used by the authors: Using reference gene primer amplification, nucleated cell counts were estimated. Only in-frame clones appear in the TCRdb table, and some are missing; sequencing was by immunoSEQ multiplex PCR. That table furnishes V, J and clone size, whereas the DNA furnished D and trimming. Among 130,000 to 150,000 clones listed, 88% were seen once. The material sequenced was peripheral blood. The source of this sequence is a human donor in a cohort sampled during active COVID-19. The J gene is TRBJ1-6, the V gene TRBV19; possible D gene TRBD1, 5 bases. This CDR3 reads CASSWQGTSPLHF. The CDR3, as DNA: TGTGCCAGTAGTTGGCAGGGTACTTCACCCCTCCACTTT.